Presented here are 7 T cell receptor beta chains from one specimen sequenced in a study of blood T cell repertoires in COVID-19. Produced via immunoSEQ multiplex PCR; TCRdb's table is partial and in-frame only. The data show some 38,000 clones, more than 75% seen once. The sample taken for sequencing was peripheral blood. The origin of the receptors is a man aged 65 to 79 with acute or convalescent COVID-19.

J is TRBJ2-2 and V is TRBV30; 12 bases agree with TRBD2. V was clipped by 1 base and J by 4 bases; unmatched bases: 4. From germline, CDR1 is GTSNPN and CDR2 SVGIG (reference sequence). This CDR3 has 16 residues. CDR3 sequence: CAWSGLAGVATGELFF. The DNA of the CDR3 is TGTGCCTGGAGTGGACTAGCGGGAGTGGCCACCGGGGAGCTGTTTTTT.

The chain employs TRBV24-1 and TRBJ2-1; 8 bases match TRBD1. The CDR3 spans 17 residues. CDR1 and CDR2 from the germline V gene are KGHDR and SFDVKD. The junction had 10 bases not matched to a gene; V was cut back by 3 bases and J by 4 bases. The CDR3 reads CATSDQVPGTGYNEQFF. The CDR3 DNA reads TGTGCCACCAGTGATCAAGTCCCCGGGACAGGATACAATGAGCAGTTCTTC.

The genes are TRBV6-5 and TRBJ2-5; TRBD1 aligns across 8 bases. The V and J ends lost 8 bases and 5 bases, in that order; junction bases with no gene match: 13. Germline CDR1 MNHEY, CDR2 SVGAGI. This CDR3 comprises 15 residues. The CDR3 nucleotides read TGTGCCAGCGTTAGCCGGGACAGGTTATCGGAGACCCAGTACTTC. It codes for CASVSRDRLSETQYF.

The chain carries TRBV10-3 and TRBJ1-2; 8 bases are a match to TRBD1. The CDR3 has 17 amino acids. With V trimmed by 7 bases and J by 2 bases, 15 bases remained unmatched. CDR1 is ENHRY, CDR2 SYGVKD, per germline. In DNA, the CDR3 is TGTGCCATCAAACCCGGGACAGGAAAGGGGTCCAACTATGGCTACACCTTC. This encodes CAIKPGTGKGSNYGYTF.

The rearrangement links TRBV4-3 to TRBJ1-2; possibly TRBD1 for D (5 bases). This CDR3 is built from 15 residues. Trimming pared 3 bases from V and 1 base from J, leaving 12 bases between. The germline gives CDR1 LGHNA, CDR2 YSLEER. CDR3 DNA: TGCGCCAGCAGCCACGTACAGGAGATTAACTATGGCTACACCTTC. As protein: CASSHVQEINYGYTF.

This clone turned up a few times. The chain recombines TRBV24-1 with TRBJ1-2; 10 positions agree with TRBD1. CDR3 size: 15 residues. J gave up 7 bases and V 4 bases, and 8 bases lay outside the gene matches. Germline CDR1 KGHDR, CDR2 SFDVKD. The CDR3 loop is CATSEPRDRGGGYTF. The CDR3 bases are TGTGCCACCAGTGAGCCTCGGGACAGGGGTGGTGGCTACACCTTC.

The DNA for the CDR3 is TGTGCCACCAGAAACGGACTAGCGGGAGGGCCGTCCGAGCAGTACTTC. Its protein is CATRNGLAGGPSEQYF. The chain combines TRBV15 with TRBJ2-7, with 15 bases that match TRBD2. This CDR3 has 16 amino acids. CDR1 and CDR2 from the germline V gene are LNHNV and YYDKDF (reference sequence). Losses at the gene ends were 6 bases for V and 6 bases for J; bases not matched to a gene: 9.